There are a few counts of the clone carrying this T cell receptor (beta chain). The data are from a study of identical twins. MiXCR, applied by TCRdb to the 5' RACE reads, yields one record per CDR3 protein. In the table there are 510,000 or so distinct CDR3 sequences, roughly 15% of which are singletons. The sample was also linked to a second study, of yellow fever vaccine responses in identical twins.

The sequenced sample was CD4+ T cells sorted from blood. This receptor was taken from a woman aged 18-29 years in good health.

CDR3 nucleotide sequence: TGCGCCAGCAGTAGACAGGGGGGGGGCACTGAAGCTTTCTTT. Amino acids: CASSRQGGGTEAFF. J is TRBJ1-1 and V is TRBV10-2; TRBD1 matches 9 bases. This CDR3 comprises 14 residues. Germline values: CDR1 WSHSY, CDR2 SAAADI. Losses at the gene ends were 5 bases for V and 4 bases for J; bases not matched to a gene: 5.